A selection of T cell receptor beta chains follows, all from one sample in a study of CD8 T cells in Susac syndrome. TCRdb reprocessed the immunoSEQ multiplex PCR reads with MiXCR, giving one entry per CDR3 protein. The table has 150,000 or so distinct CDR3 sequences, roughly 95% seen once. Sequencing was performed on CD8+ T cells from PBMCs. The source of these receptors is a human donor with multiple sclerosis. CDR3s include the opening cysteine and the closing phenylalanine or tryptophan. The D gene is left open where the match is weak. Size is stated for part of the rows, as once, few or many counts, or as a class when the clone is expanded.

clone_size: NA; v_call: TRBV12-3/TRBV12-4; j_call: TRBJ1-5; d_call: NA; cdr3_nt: TGTGCCAGCAGTTACAGGGAGAATCAGCCCCAGCATTTT; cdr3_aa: CASSYRENQPQHF
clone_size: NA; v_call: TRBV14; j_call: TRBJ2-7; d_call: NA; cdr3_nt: TGTGCCAGCAGCCGGCAGCAGGGGAACCCCTACGAGCAGTACTTC; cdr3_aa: CASSRQQGNPYEQYF
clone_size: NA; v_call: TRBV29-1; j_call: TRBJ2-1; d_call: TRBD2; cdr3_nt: TGCAGCTTCACTAGCGGCGCAAATGAGCAGTTCTTC; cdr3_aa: CSFTSGANEQFF
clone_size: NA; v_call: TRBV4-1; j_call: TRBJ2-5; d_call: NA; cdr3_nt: TGCGCCAGCAGTCATCCCCAAGAAGAGACCCAGTACTTC; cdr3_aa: CASSHPQEETQYF
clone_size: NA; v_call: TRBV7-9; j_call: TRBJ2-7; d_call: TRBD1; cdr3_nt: TGTGCCAGCAGCAGGGGGCCGCGTGAGCAGTACTTC; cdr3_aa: CASSRGPREQYF
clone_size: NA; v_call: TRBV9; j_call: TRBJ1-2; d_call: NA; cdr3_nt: TGTGCCAGCAGCGCCCGTTTGACAGACCCAAACTATGGCTACACCTTC; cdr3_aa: CASSARLTDPNYGYTF
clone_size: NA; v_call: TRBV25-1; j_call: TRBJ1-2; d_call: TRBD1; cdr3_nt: TGTGCCAGCAGTGAATCCCCGGACAGGGTGGGAGATAACTATGGCTACACCTTC; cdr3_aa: CASSESPDRVGDNYGYTF
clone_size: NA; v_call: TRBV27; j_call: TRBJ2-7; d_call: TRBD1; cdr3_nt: TGTGCCAGCAGTTTATCGGGACAGCTCTACGAGCAGTACTTC; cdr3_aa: CASSLSGQLYEQYF
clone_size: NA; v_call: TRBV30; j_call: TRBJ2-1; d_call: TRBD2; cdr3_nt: TGTGCCTGGAGTGTTGGCGGGGGCAATGAGCAGTTCTTC; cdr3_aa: CAWSVGGGNEQFF
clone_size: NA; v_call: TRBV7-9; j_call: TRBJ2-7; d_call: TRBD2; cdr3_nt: TGTGCCAGCAGCACGCCCGGGACTAGCGGGGGATTGAGCTCCTACGAGCAGTACTTC; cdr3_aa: CASSTPGTSGGLSSYEQYF
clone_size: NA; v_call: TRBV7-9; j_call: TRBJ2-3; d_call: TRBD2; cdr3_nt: TGTGCCAGCAGCCCCCGGGGGGAGGCCACAGATACGCAGTATTTT; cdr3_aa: CASSPRGEATDTQYF
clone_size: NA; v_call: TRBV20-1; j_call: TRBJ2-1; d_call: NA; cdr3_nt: TGCAGTGCTAGGGAACGAGGGCCCCACAATGAGCAGTTCTTC; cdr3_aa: CSARERGPHNEQFF
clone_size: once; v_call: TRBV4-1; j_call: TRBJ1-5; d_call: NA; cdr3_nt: TGCGCCAGCAGCCCAGTGACAGTTAGCAATCAGCCCCAGCATTTT; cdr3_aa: CASSPVTVSNQPQHF
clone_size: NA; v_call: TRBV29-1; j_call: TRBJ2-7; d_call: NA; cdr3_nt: TGCAGCGTTGAGTTAGGGAAGGAATCCTACGAGCAGTACTTC; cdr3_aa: CSVELGKESYEQYF
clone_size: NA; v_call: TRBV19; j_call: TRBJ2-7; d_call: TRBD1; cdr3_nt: TGTGCCAGTAGTACCACCGGGACAGGTCTCTACGAGCAGTACTTC; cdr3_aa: CASSTTGTGLYEQYF
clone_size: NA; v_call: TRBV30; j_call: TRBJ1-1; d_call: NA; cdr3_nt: TGTGCCTGGATTCCAACGGTGAACACTGAAGCTTTCTTT; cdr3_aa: CAWIPTVNTEAFF
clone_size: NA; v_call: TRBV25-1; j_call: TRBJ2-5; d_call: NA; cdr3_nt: TGTGCCAGCAGTGACTCTGCCCGAGCCTCCGGAGGGGAGACCCAGTACTTC; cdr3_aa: CASSDSARASGGETQYF
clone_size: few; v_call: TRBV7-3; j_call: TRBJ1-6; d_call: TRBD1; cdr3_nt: TGTGCCAGCAGTGCCACAGGGGGGAATTCACCCCTCCACTTT; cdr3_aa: CASSATGGNSPLHF
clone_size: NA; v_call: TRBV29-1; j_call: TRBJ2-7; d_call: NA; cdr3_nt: TGCAGCGCCCCAGGCGGCCGAAGCTCCTACGAGCAGTACTTC; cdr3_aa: CSAPGGRSSYEQYF
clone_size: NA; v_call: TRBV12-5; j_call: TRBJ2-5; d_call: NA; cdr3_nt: TGTGCTAGTGGCTCCCCCCGGGGCCTTCAAGAGACCCAGTACTTC; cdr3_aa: CASGSPRGLQETQYF
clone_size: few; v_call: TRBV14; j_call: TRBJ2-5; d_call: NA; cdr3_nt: TGTGCCAGCAGCCCCCCGGGCCAAGAGACCCAGTACTTC; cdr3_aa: CASSPPGQETQYF
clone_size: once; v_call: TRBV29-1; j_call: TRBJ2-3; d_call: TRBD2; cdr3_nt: TGCAGCGTTGAAGGACTAGCGGGGGGCGGAGATACGCAGTATTTT; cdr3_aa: CSVEGLAGGGDTQYF
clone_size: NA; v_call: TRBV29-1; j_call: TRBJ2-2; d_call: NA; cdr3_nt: TGCAGCGTTGGCTTCGTCGGGGAGCTGTTTTTT; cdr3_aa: CSVGFVGELFF
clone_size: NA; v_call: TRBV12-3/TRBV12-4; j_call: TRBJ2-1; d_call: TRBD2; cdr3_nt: TGTGCCAGCAGCCAACAGCGGGGCCCCTTGGATGAGCAGTTCTTC; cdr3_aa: CASSQQRGPLDEQFF
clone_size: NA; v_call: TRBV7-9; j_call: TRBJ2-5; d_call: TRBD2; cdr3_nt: TGTGCCAGCAGCTCGGGGGGACTAGCGGTTCAAGAGACCCAGTACTTC; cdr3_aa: CASSSGGLAVQETQYF
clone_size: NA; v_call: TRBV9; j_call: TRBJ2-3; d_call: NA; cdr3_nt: TGTGCCAGCAGCGTAGAAGCCCCCGCTGGCACAGATACGCAGTATTTT; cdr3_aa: CASSVEAPAGTDTQYF
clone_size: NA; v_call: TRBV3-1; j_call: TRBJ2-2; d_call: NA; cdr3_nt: TGTGCCAGCACCGGGGACTTGACCGGGGAGCTGTTTTTT; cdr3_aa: CASTGDLTGELFF
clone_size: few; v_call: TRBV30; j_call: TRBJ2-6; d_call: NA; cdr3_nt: TGTGCCTGGTCATGGGGCTCTGGGGCCAACGTCCTGACTTTC; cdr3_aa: CAWSWGSGANVLTF
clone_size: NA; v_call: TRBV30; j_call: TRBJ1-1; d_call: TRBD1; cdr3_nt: TGTGCCTGGAGTGAACAGGGGGGCACTGAAGTTTTCTTT; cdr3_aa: CAWSEQGGTEVFF
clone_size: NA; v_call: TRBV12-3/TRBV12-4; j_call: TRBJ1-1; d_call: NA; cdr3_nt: TGTGCCAGCTCATTAAATCAGGGGAACACTGAAGCTTTCTTT; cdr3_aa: CASSLNQGNTEAFF
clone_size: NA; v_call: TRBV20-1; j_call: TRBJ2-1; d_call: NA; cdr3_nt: TGCAGTGCCGACTTACTGGGTAGGCAGCAGTTCTTC; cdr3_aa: CSADLLGRQQFF
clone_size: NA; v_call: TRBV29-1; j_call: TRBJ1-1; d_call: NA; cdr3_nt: TGCAGCGCCGAATCGGGGGAAGTCACTGAAGCTTTCTTT; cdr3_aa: CSAESGEVTEAFF
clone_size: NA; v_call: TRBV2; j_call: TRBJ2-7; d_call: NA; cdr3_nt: TGTGCCAGCAGTGAAACCGGGGTGGAGAGGGAGCAGTACTTC; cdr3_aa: CASSETGVEREQYF
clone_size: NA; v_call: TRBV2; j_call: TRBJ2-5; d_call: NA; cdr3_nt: TGTGCCAGCAGTGAAGGACAGCTCCAAGAGACCCAGTACTTC; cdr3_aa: CASSEGQLQETQYF
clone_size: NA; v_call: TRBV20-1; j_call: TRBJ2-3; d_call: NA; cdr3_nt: TGCAGTGCTAGACCCTTAGGGCAGGGGAACACAGATACGCAGTATTTT; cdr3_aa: CSARPLGQGNTDTQYF
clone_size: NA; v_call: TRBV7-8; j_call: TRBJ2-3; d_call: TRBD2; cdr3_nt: TGTGCCAGCAGCTTAGCTTGGGACTACACAGATACGCAGTATTTT; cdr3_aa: CASSLAWDYTDTQYF
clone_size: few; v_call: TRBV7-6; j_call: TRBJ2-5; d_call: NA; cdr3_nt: TGTGCCAGCAGCTTAGTTGGGTACCAAGAGACCCAGTACTTC; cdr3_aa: CASSLVGYQETQYF
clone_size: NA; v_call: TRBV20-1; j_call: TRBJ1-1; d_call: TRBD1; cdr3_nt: TGCAGTGCTAGCCCCCTCCTGGGACAGGGGGCCCGGGGCACTGAAGCTTTCTTT; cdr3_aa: CSASPLLGQGARGTEAFF
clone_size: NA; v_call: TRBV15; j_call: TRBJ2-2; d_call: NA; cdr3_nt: TGTGCCACCAAGGATTGGGAGGCCGGGGAGCTGTTTTTT; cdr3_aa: CATKDWEAGELFF
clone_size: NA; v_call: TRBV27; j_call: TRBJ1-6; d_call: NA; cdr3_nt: TGTGCCAGCAGTTTCGGTCTTACCGATTCACCCCTCCACTTT; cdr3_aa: CASSFGLTDSPLHF
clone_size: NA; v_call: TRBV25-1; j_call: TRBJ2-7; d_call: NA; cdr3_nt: TGTGCCAGCAGTGAAATGGGGGTCGGGGACGAGCAGTACTTC; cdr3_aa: CASSEMGVGDEQYF
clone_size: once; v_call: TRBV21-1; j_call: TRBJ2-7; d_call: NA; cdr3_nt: TGTGCCAGCAGGATCTCTTCCTACGAGCAGTACTTC; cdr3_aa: CASRISSYEQYF
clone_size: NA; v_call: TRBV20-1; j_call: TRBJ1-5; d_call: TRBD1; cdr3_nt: TGCAGTGCTCGACAGGGGGCGCGGAGCAATCAGCCCCAGCATTTT; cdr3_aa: CSARQGARSNQPQHF
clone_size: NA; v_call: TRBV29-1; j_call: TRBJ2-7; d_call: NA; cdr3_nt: TGCAGCGTTACAGGGACCTACGAGCAGTACTTC; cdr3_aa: CSVTGTYEQYF
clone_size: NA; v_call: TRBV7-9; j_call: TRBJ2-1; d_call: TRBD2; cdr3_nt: TGTGCCAGCAGCCCCCAAGCAGCGGCGGGGGGGAAGTATGAGCAGTTCTTC; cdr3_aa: CASSPQAAAGGKYEQFF
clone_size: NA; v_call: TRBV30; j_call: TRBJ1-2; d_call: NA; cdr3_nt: TGTGCCTGGGGCCCGGGGCAGGGTGACAATGGCTACACCTTC; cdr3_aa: CAWGPGQGDNGYTF
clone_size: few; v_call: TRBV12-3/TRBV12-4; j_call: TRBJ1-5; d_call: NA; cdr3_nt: TGTGCCAGCAGTCTCGAGGGGGGAAGCAATCAGCCCCAGCATTTT; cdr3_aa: CASSLEGGSNQPQHF
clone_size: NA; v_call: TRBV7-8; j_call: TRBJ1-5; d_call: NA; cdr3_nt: TGTGCCAGCAGCTCCCATCGACAGCCCCAGCATTTT; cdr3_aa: CASSSHRQPQHF
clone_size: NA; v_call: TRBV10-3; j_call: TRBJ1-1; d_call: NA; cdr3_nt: TGTGCCATTCACAGGGACGTGAACACTGAAGCTTTCTTT; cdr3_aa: CAIHRDVNTEAFF
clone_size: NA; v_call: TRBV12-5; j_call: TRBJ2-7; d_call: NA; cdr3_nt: TGTGCTAGTGGTTTGGTGGCTTCAAGCTCCTACGAGCAGTACTTC; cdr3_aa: CASGLVASSSYEQYF
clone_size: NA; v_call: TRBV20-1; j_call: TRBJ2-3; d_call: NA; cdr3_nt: TGCAGTGCTAAATTAGCGGATCTCGAGGGAGATACGCAGTATTTT; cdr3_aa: CSAKLADLEGDTQYF
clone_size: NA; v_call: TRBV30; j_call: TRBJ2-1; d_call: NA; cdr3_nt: TGTGCCTGGAGTGTACATACGAGAGGGGAGCAGTTCTTC; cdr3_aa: CAWSVHTRGEQFF
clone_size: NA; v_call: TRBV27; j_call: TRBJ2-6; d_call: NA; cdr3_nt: TGTGCCAGCACCTGGGCAGTTGGGGCCAACGTCCTGACTTTC; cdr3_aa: CASTWAVGANVLTF
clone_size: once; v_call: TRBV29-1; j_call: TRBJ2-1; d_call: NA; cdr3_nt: TGCAGCGTCGACAGAACCTACAATGAGCAGTTCTTC; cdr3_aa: CSVDRTYNEQFF
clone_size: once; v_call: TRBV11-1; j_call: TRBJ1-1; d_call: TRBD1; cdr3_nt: TGTGCCAGCAGCTACGGACAGGGTCGGGGCACTGAAGCTTTCTTT; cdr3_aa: CASSYGQGRGTEAFF
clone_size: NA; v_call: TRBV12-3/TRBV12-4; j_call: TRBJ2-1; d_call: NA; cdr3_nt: TGTGCCAGCAGTAAGGGAATCTACAATGAGCAGTTCTTC; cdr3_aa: CASSKGIYNEQFF